Sequencing of this T cell receptor beta chain was carried out in a study of T cell responses to AZD1222 COVID-19 vaccine. Study-level findings and limits: Reports say nearly half of spike-specific TCRs go after unmutated variant regions. Possibly, clonal diversity was underestimated; donors were largely white British and included more females. AZD1222 recipients seropositive at baseline numbered only six.

CDR1 is MNHEY, CDR2 SVGAGI, per germline. Trimming took 5 bases from V and 5 from J, leaving 15 bases between them. The CDR3 has 14 residues. Sequencing was performed with immunoSEQ multiplex PCR; in TCRdb, only in-frame clones are kept and a portion is missing. The sample includes 83,000 or so clones, almost 90% of them seen just once. Points on this clone: Its matching antigen is unknown.

The sequencing here drew on peripheral blood, taken 28 days after the second AZD1222 dose. The source is an adult who received the AZD1222 COVID-19 vaccine. The V call is TRBV6-5, the J call TRBJ1-1; perhaps TRBD1 as D (5 bases). CDR3 nucleotide sequence: TGTGCCAGCAGTCAGACAGCCTCGCGGACTGAAGCTTTCTTT. Translation: CASSQTASRTEAFF.